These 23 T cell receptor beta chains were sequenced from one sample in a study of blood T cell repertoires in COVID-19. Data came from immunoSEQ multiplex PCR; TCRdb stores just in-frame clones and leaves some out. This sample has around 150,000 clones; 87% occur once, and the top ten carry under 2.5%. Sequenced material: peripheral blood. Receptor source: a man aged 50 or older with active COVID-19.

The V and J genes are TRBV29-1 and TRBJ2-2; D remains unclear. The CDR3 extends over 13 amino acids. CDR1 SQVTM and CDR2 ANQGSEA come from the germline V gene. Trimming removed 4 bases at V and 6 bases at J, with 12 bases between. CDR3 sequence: CSVGQSAAGELFF. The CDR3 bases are TGCAGCGTTGGGCAGTCGGCGGCCGGGGAGCTGTTTTTT.

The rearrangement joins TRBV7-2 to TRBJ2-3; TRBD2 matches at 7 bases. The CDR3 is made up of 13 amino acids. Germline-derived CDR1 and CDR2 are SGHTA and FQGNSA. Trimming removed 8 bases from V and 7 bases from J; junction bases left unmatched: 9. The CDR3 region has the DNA TGTGCCAGCGCCATTGCGGGGGTGAATACGCAGTATTTT. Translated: CASAIAGVNTQYF.

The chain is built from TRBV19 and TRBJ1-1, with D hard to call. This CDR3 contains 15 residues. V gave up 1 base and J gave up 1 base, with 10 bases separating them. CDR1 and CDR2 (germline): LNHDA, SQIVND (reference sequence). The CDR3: CASSIGVRGNTEAFF. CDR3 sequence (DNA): TGTGCCAGTAGTATAGGGGTGCGGGGGAACACTGAAGCTTTCTTT.

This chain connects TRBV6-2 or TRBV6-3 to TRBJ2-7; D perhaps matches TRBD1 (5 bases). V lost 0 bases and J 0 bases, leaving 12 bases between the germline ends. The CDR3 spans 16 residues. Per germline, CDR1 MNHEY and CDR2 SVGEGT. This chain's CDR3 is CASSYSIQGYSYEQYF. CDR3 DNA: TGTGCCAGCAGTTACTCGATCCAGGGCTACTCCTACGAGCAGTACTTC.

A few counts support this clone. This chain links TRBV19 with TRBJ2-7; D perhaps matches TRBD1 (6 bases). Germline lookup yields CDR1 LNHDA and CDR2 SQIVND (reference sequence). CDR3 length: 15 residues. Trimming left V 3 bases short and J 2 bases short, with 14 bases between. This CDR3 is CASSMAEDRTYEQYF. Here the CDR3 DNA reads TGTGCCAGTAGTATGGCCGAGGACAGAACCTACGAGCAGTACTTC.

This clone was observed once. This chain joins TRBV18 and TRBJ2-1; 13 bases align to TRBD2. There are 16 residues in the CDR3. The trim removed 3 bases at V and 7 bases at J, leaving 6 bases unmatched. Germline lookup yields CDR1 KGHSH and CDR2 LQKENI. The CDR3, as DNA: TGTGCCAGCTCACCTCCGGGACTAGCGGGGAGTAATGAGCAGTTCTTC. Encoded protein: CASSPPGLAGSNEQFF. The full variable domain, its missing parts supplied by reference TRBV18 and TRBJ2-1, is NAGVMQNPRHLVRRRGQEARLRCSPMKGHSHVYWYRQLPEEGLKFMVYLQKENIIDESGMPKERFSAEFPKEGPSILRIQQVVRGDSAAYFCASSPPGLAGSNEQFFGPGTRLTVL.

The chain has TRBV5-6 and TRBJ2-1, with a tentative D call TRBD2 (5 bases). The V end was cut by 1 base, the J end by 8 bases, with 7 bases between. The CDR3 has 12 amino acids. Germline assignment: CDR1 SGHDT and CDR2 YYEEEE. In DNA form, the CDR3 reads TGTGCCAGCAGCTTGTGGGGAGATGAGCAGTTCTTC. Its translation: CASSLWGDEQFF.

The CDR3, as DNA: TGTGCCAGTAGTACAGGGGGTCTGAGCGAAAAACTGTTTTTT. Protein: CASSTGGLSEKLFF. The chain carries TRBV19 and TRBJ1-4, with 7 bases matching TRBD1. The CDR3 runs 14 residues. Per germline, CDR1 LNHDA and CDR2 SQIVND (reference sequence). V dropped 4 bases and J dropped 8; count of bases not matched to a gene: 7.

DNA for the CDR3: TGCAGCGTTGGAGGGTATGAAAAACTGTTTTTT. Encoded protein: CSVGGYEKLFF. The chain carries TRBV29-1 and TRBJ1-4, with D hard to call. V dropped 4 bases and J dropped 6 bases, with 6 bases sitting between them. The CDR3 totals 11 residues. The germline V gene encodes CDR1 SQVTM and CDR2 ANQGSEA. The whole variable domain, remainder taken from reference TRBV29-1 and TRBJ1-4, is SAVISQKPSRDICQRGTSLTIQCQVDSQVTMMFWYRQQPGQSLTLIATANQGSEATYESGFVIDKFPISRPNLTFSTLTVSNMSPEDSSIYLCSVGGYEKLFFGSGTQLSVL.

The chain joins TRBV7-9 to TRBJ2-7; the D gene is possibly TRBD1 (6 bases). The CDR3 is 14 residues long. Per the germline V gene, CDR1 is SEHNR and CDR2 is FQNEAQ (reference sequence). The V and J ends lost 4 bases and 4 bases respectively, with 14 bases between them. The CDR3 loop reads CASSSGSTGYEQYF. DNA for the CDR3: TGTGCCAGCAGCTCTGGATCGACAGGATACGAGCAGTACTTC.

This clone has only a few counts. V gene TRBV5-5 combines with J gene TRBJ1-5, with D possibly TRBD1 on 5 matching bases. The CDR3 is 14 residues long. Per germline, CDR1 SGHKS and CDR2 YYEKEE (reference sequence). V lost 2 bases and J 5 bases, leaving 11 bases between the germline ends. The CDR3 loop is CASSFDGGDQPQHF. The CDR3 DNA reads TGTGCCAGCAGCTTCGACGGGGGAGATCAGCCCCAGCATTTT.

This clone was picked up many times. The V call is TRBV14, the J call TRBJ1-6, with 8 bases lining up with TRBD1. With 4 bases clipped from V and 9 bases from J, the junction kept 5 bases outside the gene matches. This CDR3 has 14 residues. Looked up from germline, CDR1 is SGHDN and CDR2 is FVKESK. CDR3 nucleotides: TGTGCCAGCAGCCTCGGACAGGGCGGTTCACCCCTCCACTTT. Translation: CASSLGQGGSPLHF. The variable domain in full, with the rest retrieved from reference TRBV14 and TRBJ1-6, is EAGVTQFPSHSVIEKGQTVTLRCDPISGHDNLYWYRRVMGKEIKFLLHFVKESKQDESGMPNNRFLAERTGGTYSTLKVQPAELEDSGVYFCASSLGQGGSPLHFGNGTRLTVT.

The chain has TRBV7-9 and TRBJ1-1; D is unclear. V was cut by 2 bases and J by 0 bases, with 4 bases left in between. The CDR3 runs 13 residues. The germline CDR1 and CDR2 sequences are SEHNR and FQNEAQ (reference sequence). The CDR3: CASSLSVNTEAFF. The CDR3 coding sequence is TGTGCCAGCAGCTTATCAGTGAACACTGAAGCTTTCTTT.

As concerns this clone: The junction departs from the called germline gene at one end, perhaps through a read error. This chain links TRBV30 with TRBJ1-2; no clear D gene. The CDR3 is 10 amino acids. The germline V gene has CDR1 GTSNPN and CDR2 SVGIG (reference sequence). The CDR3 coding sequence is TGTGCCTGGAGTGTTTCTTTTCTGGAGTTC. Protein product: CAWSVSFLEF.

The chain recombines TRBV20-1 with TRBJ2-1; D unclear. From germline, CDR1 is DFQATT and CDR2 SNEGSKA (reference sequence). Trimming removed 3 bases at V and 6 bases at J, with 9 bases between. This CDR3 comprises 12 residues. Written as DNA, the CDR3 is TGCAGTGCTAGTCGAGGCAGCAATGAGCAGTTCTTC. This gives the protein CSASRGSNEQFF.

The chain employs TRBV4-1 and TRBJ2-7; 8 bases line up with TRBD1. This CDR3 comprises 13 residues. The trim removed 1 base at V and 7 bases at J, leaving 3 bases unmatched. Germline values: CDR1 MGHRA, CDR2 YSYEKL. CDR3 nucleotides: TGCGCCAGCAGCCAAGCAGGGGGCGGTGAGCAGTACTTC. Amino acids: CASSQAGGGEQYF.

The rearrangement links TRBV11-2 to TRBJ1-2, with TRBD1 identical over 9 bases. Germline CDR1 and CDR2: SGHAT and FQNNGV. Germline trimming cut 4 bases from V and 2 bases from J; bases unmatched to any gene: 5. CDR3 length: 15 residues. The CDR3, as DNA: TGTGCCAGCAGCTGGTACAGGGGGCGCAACTATGGCTACACCTTC. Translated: CASSWYRGRNYGYTF. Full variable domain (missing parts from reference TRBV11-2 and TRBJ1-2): EAGVAQSPRYKIIEKRQSVAFWCNPISGHATLYWYQQILGQGPKLLIQFQNNGVVDDSQLPKDRFSAERLKGVDSTLKIQPAKLEDSAVYLCASSWYRGRNYGYTFGSGTRLTVV.

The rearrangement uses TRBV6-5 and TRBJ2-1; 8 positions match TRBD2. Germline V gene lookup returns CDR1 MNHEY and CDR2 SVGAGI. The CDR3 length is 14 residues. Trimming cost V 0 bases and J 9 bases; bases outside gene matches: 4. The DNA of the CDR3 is TGTGCCAGCAGTTACTCCGGGGGGGCGTTTGAGCAGTTCTTC. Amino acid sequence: CASSYSGGAFEQFF.

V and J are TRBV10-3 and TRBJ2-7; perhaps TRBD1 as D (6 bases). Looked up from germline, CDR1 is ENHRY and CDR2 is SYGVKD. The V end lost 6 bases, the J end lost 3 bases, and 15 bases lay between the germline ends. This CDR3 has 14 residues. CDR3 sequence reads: CAISALDRSYEQYF. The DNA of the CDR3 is TGTGCCATCAGCGCACTCGACAGGAGCTACGAGCAGTACTTC.

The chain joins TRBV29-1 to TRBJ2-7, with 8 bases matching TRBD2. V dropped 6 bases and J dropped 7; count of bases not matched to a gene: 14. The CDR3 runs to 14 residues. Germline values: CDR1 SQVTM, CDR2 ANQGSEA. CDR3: CSVESSRGVGEQYF. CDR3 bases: TGCAGCGTCGAATCGTCGCGGGGGGTTGGGGAGCAGTACTTC.

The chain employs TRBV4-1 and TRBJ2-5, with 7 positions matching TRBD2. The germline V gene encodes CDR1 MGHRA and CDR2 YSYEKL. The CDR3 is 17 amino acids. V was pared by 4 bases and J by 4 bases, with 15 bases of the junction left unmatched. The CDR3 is CASSPSATSSISETQYF. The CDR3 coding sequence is TGCGCCAGCAGCCCTTCCGCGACTAGCAGTATTTCAGAGACCCAGTACTTC.

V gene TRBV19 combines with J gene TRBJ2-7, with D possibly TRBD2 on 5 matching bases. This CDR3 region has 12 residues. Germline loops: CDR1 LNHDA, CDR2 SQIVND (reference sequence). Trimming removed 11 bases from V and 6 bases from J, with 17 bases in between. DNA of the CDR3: TGTGCCGATCCTCGGACGGGGTGCGAGCAGTACTTC. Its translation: CADPRTGCEQYF.

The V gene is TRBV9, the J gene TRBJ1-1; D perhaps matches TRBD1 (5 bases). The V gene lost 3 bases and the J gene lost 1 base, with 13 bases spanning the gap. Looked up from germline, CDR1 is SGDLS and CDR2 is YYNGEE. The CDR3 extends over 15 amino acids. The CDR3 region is CASSAYGGTNTEAFF. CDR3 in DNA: TGTGCCAGCAGCGCCTACGGGGGGACGAACACTGAAGCTTTCTTT.